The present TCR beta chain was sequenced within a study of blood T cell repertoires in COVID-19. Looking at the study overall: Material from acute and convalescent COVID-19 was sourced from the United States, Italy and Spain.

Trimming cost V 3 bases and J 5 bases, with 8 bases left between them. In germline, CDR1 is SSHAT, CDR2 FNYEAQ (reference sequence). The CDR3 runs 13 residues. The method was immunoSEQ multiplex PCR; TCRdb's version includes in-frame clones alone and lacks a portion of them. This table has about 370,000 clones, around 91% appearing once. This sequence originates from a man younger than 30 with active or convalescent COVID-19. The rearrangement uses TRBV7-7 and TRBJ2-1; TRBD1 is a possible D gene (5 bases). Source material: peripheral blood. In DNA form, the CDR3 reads TGTGCCAGCAGCTTTACAGGAAACAATGAGCAGTTCTTC. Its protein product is CASSFTGNNEQFF.